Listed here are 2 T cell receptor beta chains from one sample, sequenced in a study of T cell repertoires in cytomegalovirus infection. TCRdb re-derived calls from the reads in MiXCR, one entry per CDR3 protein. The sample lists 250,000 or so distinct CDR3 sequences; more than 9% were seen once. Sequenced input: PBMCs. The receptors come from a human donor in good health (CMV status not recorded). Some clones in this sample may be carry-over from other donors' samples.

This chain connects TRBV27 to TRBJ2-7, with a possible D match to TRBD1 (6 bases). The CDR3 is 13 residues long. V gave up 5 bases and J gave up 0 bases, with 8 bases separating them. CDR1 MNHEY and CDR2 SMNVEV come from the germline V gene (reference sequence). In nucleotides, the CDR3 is TGTGCCAGCAGTCGACAGGACTCCTACGAGCAGTACTTC. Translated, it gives CASSRQDSYEQYF.

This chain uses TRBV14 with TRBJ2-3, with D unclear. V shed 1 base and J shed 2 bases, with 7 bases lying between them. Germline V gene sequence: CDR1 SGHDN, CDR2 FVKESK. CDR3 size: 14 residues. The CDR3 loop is CASSQVPTTDTQYF. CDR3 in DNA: TGTGCCAGCAGCCAAGTGCCGACCACAGATACGCAGTATTTT.